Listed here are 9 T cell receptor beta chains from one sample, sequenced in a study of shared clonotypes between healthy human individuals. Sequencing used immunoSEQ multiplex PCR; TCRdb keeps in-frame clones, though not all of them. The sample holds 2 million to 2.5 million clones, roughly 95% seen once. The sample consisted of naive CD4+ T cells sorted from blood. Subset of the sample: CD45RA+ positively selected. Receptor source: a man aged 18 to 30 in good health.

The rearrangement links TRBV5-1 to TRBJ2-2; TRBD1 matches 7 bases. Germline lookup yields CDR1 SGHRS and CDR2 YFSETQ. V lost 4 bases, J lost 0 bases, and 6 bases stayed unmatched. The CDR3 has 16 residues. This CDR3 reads CASSPGQSANTGELFF. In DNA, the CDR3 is TGCGCCAGCAGCCCGGGACAGAGCGCGAACACCGGGGAGCTGTTTTTT.

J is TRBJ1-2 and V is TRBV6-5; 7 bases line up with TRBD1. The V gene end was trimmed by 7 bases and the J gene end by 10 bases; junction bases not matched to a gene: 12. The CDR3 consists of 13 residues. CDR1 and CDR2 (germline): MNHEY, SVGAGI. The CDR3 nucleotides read TGTGCCAGCAACGACAGGGAAGGAAGGGTCTACACCTTC. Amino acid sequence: CASNDREGRVYTF.

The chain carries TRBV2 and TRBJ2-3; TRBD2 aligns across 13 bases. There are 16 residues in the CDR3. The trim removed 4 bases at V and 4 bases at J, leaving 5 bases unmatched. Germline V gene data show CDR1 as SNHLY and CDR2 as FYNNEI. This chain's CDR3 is CASSARTSGGSDTQYF. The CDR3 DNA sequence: TGTGCCAGCAGTGCCCGGACTAGCGGGGGTTCAGATACGCAGTATTTT.

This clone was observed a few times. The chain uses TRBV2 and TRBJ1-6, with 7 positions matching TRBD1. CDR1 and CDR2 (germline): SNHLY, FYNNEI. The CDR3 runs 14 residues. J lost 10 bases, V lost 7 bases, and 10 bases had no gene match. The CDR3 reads CASMQTGVSSPLHF. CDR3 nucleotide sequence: TGTGCCAGCATGCAAACAGGGGTGTCATCACCCCTCCACTTT.

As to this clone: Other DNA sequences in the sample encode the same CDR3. CDR3 loop: CASSQDPGATNEKLFF. CDR3 nucleotide sequence: TGCGCCAGCAGCCAAGACCCGGGGGCAACTAATGAAAAACTGTTTTTT. This rearrangement joins TRBV4-1 to TRBJ1-4, with D perhaps TRBD1 (5 bases). The CDR3 is 16 residues long. V shed 0 bases and J shed 0 bases, with 8 bases lying between them. CDR1 and CDR2 (germline): MGHRA, YSYEKL.

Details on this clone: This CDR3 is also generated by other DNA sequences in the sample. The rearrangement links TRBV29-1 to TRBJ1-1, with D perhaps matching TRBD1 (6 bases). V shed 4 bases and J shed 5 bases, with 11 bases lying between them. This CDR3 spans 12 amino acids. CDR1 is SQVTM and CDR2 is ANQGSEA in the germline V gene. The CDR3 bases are TGCAGCGTTGGAAGGGGGGGGACTGAAGCTTTCTTT. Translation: CSVGRGGTEAFF.

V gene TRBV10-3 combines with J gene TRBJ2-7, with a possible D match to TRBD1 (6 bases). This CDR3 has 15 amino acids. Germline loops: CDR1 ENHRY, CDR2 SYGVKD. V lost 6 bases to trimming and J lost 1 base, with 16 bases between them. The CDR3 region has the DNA TGTGCCATCAGAGAACAGGGAGCTGTTTCCTACGAGCAGTACTTC. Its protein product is CAIREQGAVSYEQYF.

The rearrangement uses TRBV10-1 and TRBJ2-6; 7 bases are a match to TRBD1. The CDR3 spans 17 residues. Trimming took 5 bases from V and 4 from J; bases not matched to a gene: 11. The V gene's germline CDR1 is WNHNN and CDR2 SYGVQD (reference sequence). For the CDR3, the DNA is TGCGCCAGCAGTCCAGGGGGAAGGGTCTTAGGGGCCAACGTCCTGACTTTC. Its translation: CASSPGGRVLGANVLTF.

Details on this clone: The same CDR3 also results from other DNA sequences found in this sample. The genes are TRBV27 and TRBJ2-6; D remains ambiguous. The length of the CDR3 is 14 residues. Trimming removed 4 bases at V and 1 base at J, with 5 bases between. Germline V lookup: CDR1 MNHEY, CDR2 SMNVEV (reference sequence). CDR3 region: CASSSLSGANVLTF. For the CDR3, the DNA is TGTGCCAGCAGTTCCCTTTCTGGGGCCAACGTCCTGACTTTC.